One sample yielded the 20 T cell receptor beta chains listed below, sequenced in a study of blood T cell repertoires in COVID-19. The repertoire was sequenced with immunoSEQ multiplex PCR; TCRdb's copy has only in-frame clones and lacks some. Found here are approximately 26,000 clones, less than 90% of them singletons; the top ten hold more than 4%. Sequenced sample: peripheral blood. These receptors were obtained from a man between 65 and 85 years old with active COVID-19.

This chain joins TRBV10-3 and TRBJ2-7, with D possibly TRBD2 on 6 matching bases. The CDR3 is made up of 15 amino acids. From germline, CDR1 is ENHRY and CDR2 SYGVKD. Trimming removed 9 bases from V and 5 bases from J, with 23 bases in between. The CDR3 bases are TGTGCCATGGGAGGAAGCCAGGGTAGCGTTCACGAGCAGTACTTC. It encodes CAMGGSQGSVHEQYF.

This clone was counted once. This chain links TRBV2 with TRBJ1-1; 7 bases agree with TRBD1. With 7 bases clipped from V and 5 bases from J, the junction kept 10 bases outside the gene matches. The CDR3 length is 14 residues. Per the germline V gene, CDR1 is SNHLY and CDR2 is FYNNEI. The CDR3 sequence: CASILGGAGTEAFF. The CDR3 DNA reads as TGTGCCAGCATTCTAGGGGGCGCAGGTACTGAAGCTTTCTTT. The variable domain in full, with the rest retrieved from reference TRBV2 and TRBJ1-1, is EPEVTQTPSHQVTQMGQEVILRCVPISNHLYFYWYRQILGQKVEFLVSFYNNEISEKSEIFDDQFSVERPDGSNFTLKIRSTKLEDSAMYFCASILGGAGTEAFFGQGTRLTVV.

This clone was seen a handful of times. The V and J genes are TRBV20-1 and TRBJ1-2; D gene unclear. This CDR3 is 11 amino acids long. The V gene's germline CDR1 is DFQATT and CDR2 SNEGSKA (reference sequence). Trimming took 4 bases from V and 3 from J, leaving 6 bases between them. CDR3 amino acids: CSATVYYGYTF. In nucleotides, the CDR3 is TGCAGTGCTACAGTATACTATGGCTACACCTTC.

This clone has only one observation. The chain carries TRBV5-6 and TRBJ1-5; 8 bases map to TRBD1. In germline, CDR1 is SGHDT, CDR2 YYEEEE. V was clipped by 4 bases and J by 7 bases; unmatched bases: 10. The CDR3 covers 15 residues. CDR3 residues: CASSQTGQVGQPQHF. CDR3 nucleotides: TGTGCCAGCAGCCAGACGGGACAGGTTGGGCAGCCCCAGCATTTT.

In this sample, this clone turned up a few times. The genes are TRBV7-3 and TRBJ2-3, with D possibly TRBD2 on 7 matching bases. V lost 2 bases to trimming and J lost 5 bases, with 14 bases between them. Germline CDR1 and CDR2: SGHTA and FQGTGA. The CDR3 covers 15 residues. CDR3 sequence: CASSLSGGDGDTQYF. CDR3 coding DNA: TGTGCCAGCAGCTTATCGGGGGGCGACGGAGATACGCAGTATTTT.

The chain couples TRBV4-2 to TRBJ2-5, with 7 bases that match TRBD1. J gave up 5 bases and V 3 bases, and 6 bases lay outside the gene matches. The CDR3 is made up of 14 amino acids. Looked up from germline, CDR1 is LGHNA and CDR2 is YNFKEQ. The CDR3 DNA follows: TGTGCCAGCAGCCAGGGCACAGGGGTGGAGACCCAGTACTTC. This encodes CASSQGTGVETQYF.

The CDR3 DNA reads TGTGCCAGCAGTCCCCGGACAGTAAACTATGGCTACACCTTC. Residues: CASSPRTVNYGYTF. The J gene is TRBJ1-2, the V gene TRBV28; weak D call: TRBD1 (6 bases). Germline loops: CDR1 MDHEN, CDR2 SYDVKM. The V end was cut by 5 bases, the J end by 2 bases, with 12 bases between. CDR3 length: 14 amino acids.

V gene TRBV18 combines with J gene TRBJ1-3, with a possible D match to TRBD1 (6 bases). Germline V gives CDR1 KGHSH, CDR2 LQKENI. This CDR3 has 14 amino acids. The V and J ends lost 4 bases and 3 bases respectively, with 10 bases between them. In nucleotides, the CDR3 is TGTGCCAGCTCACGAGGGACATTTGGAAACACCATATATTTT. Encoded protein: CASSRGTFGNTIYF.

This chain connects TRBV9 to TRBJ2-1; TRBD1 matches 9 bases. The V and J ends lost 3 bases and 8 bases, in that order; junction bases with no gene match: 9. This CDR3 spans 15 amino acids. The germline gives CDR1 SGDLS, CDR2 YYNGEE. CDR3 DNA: TGTGCCAGCAGCGGGGGACAGGGAGATGGCGATGAGCAGTTCTTC. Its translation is CASSGGQGDGDEQFF.

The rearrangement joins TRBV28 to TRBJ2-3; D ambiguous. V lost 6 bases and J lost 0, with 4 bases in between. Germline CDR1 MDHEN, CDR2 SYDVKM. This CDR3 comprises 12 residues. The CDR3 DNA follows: TGTGCCAGCAGCTACAGCACAGATACGCAGTATTTT. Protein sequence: CASSYSTDTQYF. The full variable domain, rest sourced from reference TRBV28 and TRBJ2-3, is DVKVTQSSRYLVKRTGEKVFLECVQDMDHENMFWYRQDPGLGLRLIYFSYDVKMKEKGDIPEGYSVSREKKERFSLILESASTNQTSMYLCASSYSTDTQYFGPGTRLTVL.

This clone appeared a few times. CDR3 amino acids: CASSPRQRGNTEAFF. The DNA of the CDR3 is TGTGCCAGCAGTCCACGACAGAGAGGGAACACTGAAGCTTTCTTT. This sequence joins TRBV6-5 and TRBJ1-1; tentative D call: TRBD1 (5 bases). V lost 5 bases, J lost 1 base, and 14 bases lay in between. CDR1 is MNHEY and CDR2 is SVGAGI in the germline V gene. This CDR3 contains 15 residues.

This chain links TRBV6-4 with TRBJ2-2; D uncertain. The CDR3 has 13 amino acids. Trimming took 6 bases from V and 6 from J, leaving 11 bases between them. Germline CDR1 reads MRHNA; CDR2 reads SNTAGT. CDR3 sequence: CASRPSSAGELFF. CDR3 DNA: TGTGCCAGCAGGCCGAGTTCGGCCGGGGAGCTGTTTTTT.

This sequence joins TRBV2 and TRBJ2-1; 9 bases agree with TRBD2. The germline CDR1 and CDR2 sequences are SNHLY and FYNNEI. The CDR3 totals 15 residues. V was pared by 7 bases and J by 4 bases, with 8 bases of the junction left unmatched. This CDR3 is CASTSGLALYNEQFF. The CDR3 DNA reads TGTGCCAGCACTTCGGGACTAGCACTTTACAATGAGCAGTTCTTC.

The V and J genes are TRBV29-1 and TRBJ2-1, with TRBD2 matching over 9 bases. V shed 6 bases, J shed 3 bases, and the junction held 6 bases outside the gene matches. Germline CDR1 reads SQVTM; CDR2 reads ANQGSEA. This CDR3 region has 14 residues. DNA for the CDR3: TGCAGCGTCGCGCGGGGGGGCCTCTACAATGAGCAGTTCTTC. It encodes CSVARGGLYNEQFF.

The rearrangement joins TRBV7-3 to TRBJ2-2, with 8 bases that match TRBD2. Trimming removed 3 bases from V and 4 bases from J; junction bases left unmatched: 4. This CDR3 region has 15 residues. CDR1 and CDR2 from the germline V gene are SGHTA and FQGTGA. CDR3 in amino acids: CASSLGTSFTGELFF. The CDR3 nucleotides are TGTGCCAGCAGCTTGGGGACTAGTTTCACCGGGGAGCTGTTTTTT.

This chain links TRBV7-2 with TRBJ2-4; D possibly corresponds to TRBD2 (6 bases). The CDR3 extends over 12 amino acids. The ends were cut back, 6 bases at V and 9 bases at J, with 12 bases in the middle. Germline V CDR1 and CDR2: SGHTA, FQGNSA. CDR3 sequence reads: CASRPSDGIQYF. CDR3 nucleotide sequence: TGTGCCAGCAGACCTAGCGATGGCATTCAGTACTTC. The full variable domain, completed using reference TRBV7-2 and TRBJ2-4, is GAGVSQSPSNKVTEKGKDVELRCDPISGHTALYWYRQSLGQGLEFLIYFQGNSAPDKSGLPSDRFSAERTGGSVSTLTIQRTQQEDSAVYLCASRPSDGIQYFGAGTRLSVL.

The DNA of the CDR3 is TGTGCCAGCAGCCAAACATGGAACACTGAAGCTTTCTTT. Amino acids: CASSQTWNTEAFF. This chain connects TRBV3-1 (or the pseudogene TRBV3-2) to TRBJ1-1, with no clear D. V lost 2 bases to trimming and J lost 1 base, with 5 bases between them. Germline loops: CDR1 LGHDT, CDR2 YNNKEL (reference sequence). The CDR3 sequence is 13 residues long.

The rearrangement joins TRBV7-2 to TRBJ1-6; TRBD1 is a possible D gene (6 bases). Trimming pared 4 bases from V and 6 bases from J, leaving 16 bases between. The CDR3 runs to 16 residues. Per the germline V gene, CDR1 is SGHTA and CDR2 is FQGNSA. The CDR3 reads CASSSGGRGGNSPLHF. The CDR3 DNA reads TGTGCCAGCAGCTCCGGGGGGCGGGGTGGTAATTCACCCCTCCACTTT. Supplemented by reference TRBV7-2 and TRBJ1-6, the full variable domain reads GAGVSQSPSNKVTEKGKDVELRCDPISGHTALYWYRQSLGQGLEFLIYFQGNSAPDKSGLPSDRFSAERTGGSVSTLTIQRTQQEDSAVYLCASSSGGRGGNSPLHFGNGTRLTVT.

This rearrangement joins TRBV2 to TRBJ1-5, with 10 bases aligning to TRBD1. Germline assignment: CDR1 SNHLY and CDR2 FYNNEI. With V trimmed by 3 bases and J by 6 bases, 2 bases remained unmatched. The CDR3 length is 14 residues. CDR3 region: CASSDRTGGQPQHF. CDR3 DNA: TGTGCCAGCAGTGATAGGACAGGGGGTCAGCCCCAGCATTTT.

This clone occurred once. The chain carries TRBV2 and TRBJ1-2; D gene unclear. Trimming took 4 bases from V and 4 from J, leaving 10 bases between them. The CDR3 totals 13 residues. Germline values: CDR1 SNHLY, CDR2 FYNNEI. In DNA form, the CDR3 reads TGTGCCAGCAGTGTACCGGCGGGCTATGGCTACACCTTC. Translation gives CASSVPAGYGYTF.